This TCR beta chain was profiled in a study of cytomegalovirus exposure and HLA in healthy donors. This CDR3 comprises 14 residues. Trimming took 5 bases from V and 3 from J, leaving 13 bases between them. CDR1 and CDR2 from the germline V gene are LNHDA and SQIVND (reference sequence). PCR amplification relied on 60 Vbeta primers (plus 13 Jbeta primers). The assay was immunoSEQ multiplex PCR, and TCRdb's table has in-frame clones only and misses some. The sample lists about 150,000 clones; roughly 75% were seen once. The sequence was obtained from a woman aged 50 to 65 in good health and CMV-seropositive. The specimen was PBMCs. This chain connects TRBV19 to TRBJ1-1; possible D gene TRBD1, 6 bases. The CDR3 region is CASSLRGLDTEAFF. The CDR3 DNA sequence: TGTGCCAGTAGTTTAAGGGGGTTGGACACTGAAGCTTTCTTT. Filled out from reference TRBV19 and TRBJ1-1, the complete variable domain reads DGGITQSPKYLFRKEGQNVTLSCEQNLNHDAMYWYRQDPGQGLRLIYYSQIVNDFQKGDIAEGYSVSREKKESFPLTVTSAQKNPTAFYLCASSLRGLDTEAFFGQGTRLTVV.